The present T cell receptor (beta chain) was sequenced within a study of vaccination and CD4 T cells after COVID-19. Across the study: The authors used overlapping spike peptides from SARS-CoV-2, HCoV-NL63, HCoV-OC43 and HCoV-229E to stimulate cells. Study conclusions and caveats: It was observed that, in convalescent patients, a median about 90% of reactive clones arose only post-vaccination. Spike mono-reactivity was shown by 304 of 307 vaccine-specific clones in convalescent patients.

Oncomine TCR Beta short-read sequencing was applied to DNA from cultured CD4+ T cells. TCRdb re-called the PCR reads with MiXCR, one entry per CDR3 protein. This sample yields 15,000 to 20,000 distinct CDR3 sequences, of which 45% to 70% are seen a single time; over 9% belongs to the top ten. Germline V gene sequence: CDR1 MNHNS, CDR2 SASEGT. The CDR3 contains 14 residues. This clonotype was seen only a few times. Its antigen is as yet unknown. The treatment was: roughly 10-day PBMC culture with coronavirus spike peptide pools or control peptides (ViraFEST assay). Per-well cultures of around 2 million PBMCs received about 9.5 IU/ml IL-2 and around 10 ug/ml peptide pools.

This TCR derives from a human donor who had recovered from COVID-19. The chain uses TRBV6-1 and TRBJ2-1; the match to TRBD2 covers 14 bases. The J call may not be correct, given that the DNA end is closer to TRBJ2-7. The sequenced sample consisted of CD4+ T cells from blood, cultured in vitro. CDR3 sequence: CASRTSGRADEQYF. In DNA, the CDR3 is TGTGCCAGCAGGACTAGCGGGAGGGCCGACGAGCAGTACTTC.